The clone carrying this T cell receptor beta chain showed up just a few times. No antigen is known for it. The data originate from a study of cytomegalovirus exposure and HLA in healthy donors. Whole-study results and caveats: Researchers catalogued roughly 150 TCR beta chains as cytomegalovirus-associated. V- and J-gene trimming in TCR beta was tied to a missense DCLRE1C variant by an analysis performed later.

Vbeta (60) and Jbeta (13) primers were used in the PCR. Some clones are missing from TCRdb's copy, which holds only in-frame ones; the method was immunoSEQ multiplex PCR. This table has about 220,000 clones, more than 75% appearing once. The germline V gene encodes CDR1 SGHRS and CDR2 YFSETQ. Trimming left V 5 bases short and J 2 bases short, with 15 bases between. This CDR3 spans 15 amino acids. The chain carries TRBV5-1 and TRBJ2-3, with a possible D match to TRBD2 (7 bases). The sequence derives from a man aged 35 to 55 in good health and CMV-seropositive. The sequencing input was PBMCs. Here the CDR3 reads CASRGGGHDTDTQYF. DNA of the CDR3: TGCGCCAGCAGGGGAGGGGGGCATGACACAGATACGCAGTATTTT.